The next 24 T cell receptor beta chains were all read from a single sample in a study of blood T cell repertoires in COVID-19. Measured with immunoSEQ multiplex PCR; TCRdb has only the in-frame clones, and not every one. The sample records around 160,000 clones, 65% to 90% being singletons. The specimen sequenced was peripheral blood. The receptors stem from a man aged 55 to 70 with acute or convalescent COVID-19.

The CDR3 sequence: CASSVDRGGRQPQHF. CDR3 sequence (DNA): TGTGCCAGTAGTGTGGACAGAGGTGGCAGGCAGCCCCAGCATTTT. The rearrangement uses TRBV19 and TRBJ1-5, with a weak D call TRBD1 (6 bases). CDR1 and CDR2 from the germline V gene are LNHDA and SQIVND (reference sequence). The ends were cut back, 5 bases at V and 7 bases at J, with 18 bases in the middle. This CDR3 spans 15 amino acids.

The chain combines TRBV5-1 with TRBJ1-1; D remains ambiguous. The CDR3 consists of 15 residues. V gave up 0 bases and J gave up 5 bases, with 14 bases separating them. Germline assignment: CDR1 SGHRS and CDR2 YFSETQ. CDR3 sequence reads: CASSLDPGGKTEAFF. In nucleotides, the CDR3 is TGCGCCAGCAGCTTGGATCCGGGAGGGAAGACTGAAGCTTTCTTT.

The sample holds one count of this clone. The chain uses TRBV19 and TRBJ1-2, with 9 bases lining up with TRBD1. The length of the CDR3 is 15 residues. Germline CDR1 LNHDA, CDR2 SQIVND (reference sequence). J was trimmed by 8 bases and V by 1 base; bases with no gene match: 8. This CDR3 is CASSIVGGQGSGYTF. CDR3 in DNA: TGTGCCAGTAGTATAGTCGGGGGACAGGGATCAGGCTACACCTTC.

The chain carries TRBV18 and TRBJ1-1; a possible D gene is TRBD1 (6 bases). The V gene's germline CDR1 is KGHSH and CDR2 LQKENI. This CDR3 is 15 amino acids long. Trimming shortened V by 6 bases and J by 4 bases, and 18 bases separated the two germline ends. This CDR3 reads CASSPLGGGLTEAFF. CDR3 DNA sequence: TGTGCCAGCTCCCCTTTGGGGGGGGGCCTCACTGAAGCTTTCTTT.

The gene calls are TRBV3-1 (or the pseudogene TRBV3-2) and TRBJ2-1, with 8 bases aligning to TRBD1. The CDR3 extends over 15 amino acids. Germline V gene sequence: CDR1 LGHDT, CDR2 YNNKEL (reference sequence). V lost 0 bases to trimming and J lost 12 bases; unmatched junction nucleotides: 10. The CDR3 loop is CASSQEGSRTGTQFF. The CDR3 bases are TGTGCCAGCAGCCAAGAGGGCAGTCGGACAGGGACGCAGTTCTTC.

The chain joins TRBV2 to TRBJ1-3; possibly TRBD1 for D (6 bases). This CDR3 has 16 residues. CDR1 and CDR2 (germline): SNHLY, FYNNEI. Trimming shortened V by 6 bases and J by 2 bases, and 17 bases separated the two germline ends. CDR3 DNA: TGTGCCAGCAGCCTATACAGGGCCCCCACTGGAAACACCATATATTTT. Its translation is CASSLYRAPTGNTIYF.

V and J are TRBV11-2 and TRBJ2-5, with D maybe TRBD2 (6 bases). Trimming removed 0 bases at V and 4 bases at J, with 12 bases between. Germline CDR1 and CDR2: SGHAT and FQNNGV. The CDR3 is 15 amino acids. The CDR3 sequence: CASSLDRGILETQYF. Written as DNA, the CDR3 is TGTGCCAGCAGCTTAGATCGGGGGATCCTAGAGACCCAGTACTTC.

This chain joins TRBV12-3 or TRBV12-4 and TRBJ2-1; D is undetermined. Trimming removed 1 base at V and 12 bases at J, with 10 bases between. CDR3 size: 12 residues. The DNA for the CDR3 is TGTGCCAGCAGTTTAGAGGAGCTTGCGCAGTTCTTC. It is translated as CASSLEELAQFF.

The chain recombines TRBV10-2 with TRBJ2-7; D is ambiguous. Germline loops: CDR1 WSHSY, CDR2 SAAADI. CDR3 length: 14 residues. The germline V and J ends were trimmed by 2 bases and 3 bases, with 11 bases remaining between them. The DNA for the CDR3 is TGCGCCAGCAGTGAGCGTTCCCGTATCTACGAGCAGTACTTC. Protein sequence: CASSERSRIYEQYF.

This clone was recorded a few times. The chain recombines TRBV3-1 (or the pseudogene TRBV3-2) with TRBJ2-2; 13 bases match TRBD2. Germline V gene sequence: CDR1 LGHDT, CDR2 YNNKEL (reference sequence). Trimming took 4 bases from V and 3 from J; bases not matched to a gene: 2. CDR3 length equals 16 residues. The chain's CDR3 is CASSPGLAGYTGELFF. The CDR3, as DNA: TGTGCCAGCAGCCCGGGACTAGCGGGATACACCGGGGAGCTGTTTTTT.

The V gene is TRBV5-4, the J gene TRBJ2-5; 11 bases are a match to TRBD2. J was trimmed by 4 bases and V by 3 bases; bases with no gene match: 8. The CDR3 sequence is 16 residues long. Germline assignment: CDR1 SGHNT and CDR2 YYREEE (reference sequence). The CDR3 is CASSSLAGVGRETQYF. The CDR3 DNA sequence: TGTGCCAGCAGCTCACTAGCGGGAGTGGGGAGAGAGACCCAGTACTTC.

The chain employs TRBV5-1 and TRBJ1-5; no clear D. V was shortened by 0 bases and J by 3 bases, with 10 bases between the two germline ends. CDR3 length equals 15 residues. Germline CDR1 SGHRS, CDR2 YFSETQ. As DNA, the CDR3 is TGCGCCAGCAGCTTGGACGGAGGGAACAATCAGCCCCAGCATTTT. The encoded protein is CASSLDGGNNQPQHF.

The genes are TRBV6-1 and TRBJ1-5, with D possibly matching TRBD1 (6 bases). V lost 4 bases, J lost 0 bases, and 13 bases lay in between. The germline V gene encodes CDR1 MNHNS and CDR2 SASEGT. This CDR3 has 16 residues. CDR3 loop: CASSGRDTHSNQPQHF. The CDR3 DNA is TGTGCCAGCAGTGGAAGGGACACCCATAGCAATCAGCCCCAGCATTTT.

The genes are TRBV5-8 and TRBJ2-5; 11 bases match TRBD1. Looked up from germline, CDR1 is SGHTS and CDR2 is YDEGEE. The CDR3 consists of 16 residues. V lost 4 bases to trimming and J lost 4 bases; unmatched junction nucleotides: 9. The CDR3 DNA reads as TGTGCCAGCAGCCGAACAGGACAGGGGGCGCGAGAGACCCAGTACTTC. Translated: CASSRTGQGARETQYF.

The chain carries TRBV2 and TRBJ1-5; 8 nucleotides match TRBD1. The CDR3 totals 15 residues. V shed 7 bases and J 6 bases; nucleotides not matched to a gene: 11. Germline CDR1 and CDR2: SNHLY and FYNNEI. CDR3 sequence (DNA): TGTGCCAGCACACTCCTCGCAGGGGGCGCTCAGCCCCAGCATTTT. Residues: CASTLLAGGAQPQHF.

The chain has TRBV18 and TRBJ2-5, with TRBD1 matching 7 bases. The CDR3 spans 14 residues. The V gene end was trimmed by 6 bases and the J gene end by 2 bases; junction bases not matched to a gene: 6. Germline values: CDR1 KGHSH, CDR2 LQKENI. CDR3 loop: CASSPNRGQETQYF. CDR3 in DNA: TGTGCCAGCTCGCCCAACAGGGGACAAGAGACCCAGTACTTC.

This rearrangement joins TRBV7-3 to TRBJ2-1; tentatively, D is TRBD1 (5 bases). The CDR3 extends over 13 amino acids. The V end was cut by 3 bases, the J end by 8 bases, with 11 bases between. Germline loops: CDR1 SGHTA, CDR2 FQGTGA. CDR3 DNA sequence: TGTGCCAGCAGCTTTTCAGGGTTGGATGAGCAGTTCTTC. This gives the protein CASSFSGLDEQFF.

CDR3 amino acids: CASRWLPGGADTQYF. CDR3 nucleotides: TGTGCCAGCAGGTGGCTACCCGGCGGGGCAGATACGCAGTATTTT. The V gene is TRBV6-5, the J gene TRBJ2-3; D might be TRBD2 (6 bases). Germline values: CDR1 MNHEY, CDR2 SVGAGI. The CDR3 consists of 15 residues. V was pared by 6 bases and J by 4 bases, with 17 bases between.

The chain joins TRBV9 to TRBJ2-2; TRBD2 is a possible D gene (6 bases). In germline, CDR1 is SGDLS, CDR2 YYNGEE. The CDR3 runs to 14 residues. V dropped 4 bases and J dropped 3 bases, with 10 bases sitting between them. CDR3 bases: TGTGCCAGCAGCCGGGAGACCGACACCGGGGAGCTGTTTTTT. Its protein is CASSRETDTGELFF.

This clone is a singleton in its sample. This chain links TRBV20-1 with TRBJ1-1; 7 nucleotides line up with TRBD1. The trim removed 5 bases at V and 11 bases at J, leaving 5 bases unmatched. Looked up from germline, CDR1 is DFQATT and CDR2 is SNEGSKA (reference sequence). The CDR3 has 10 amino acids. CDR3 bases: TGCAGTGCTGCCGACAGGGCCGCTTTCTTT. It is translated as CSAADRAAFF.

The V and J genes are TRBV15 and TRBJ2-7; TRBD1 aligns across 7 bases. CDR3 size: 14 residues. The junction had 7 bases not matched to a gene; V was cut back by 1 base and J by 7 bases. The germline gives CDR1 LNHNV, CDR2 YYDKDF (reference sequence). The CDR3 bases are TGTGCCACCAGCAGAGCCCCGGGACAGAGGGAGCAGTACTTC. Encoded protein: CATSRAPGQREQYF.

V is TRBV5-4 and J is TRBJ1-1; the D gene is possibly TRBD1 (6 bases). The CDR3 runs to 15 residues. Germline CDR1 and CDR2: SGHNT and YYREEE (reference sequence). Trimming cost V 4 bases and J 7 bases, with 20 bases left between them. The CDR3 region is CASSPGGQGLFEAFF. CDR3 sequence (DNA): TGTGCCAGCAGCCCGGGGGGCCAGGGCCTATTTGAAGCTTTCTTT.

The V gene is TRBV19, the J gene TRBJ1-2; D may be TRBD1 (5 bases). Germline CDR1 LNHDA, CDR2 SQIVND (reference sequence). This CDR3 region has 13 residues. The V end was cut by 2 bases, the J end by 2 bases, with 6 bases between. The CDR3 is CASSIYRNYGYTF. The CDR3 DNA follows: TGTGCCAGTAGTATATACAGGAACTATGGCTACACCTTC.

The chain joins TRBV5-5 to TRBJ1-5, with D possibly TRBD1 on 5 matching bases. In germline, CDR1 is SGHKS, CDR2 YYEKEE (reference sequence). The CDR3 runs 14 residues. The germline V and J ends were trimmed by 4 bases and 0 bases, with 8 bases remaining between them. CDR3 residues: CASSKDISNQPQHF. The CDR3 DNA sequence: TGTGCCAGCAGCAAGGACATTAGCAATCAGCCCCAGCATTTT.